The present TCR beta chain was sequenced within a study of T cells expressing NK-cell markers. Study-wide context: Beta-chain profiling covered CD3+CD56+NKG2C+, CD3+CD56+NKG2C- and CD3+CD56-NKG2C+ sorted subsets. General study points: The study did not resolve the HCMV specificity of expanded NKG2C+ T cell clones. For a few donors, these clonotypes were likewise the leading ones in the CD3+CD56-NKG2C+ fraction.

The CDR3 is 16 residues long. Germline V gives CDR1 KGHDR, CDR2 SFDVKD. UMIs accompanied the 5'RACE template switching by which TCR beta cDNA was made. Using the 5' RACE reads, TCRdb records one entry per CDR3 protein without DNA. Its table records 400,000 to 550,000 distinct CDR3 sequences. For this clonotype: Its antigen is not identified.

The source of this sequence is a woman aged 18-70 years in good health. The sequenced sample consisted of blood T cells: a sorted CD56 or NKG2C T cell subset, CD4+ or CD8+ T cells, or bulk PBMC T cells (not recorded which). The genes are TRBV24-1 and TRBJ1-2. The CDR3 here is CATSDSRQGTNYGYTF.